Below, one T cell receptor beta chain is given with its context. Antigen: not known. This CDR3 region has 18 residues. J was trimmed by 8 bases and V by 4 bases; bases with no gene match: 16. Germline CDR1 MNHNS, CDR2 SASEGT. The entry originates in a study of vaccination and CD4 T cells after COVID-19. Treatment noted: roughly nine-day PBMC culture with coronavirus spike peptide pools or control peptides (ViraFEST assay). Samples of CD4+ T cells were obtained from the unexposed donor before the COVID-19 pandemic (2011-2018). ViraFEST used peptide pools to expand antigen-specific T cells and subsequently sequenced their TCRs. An Oncomine TCR Beta short-read assay was used to sequence the DNA from cultured CD4+ T cells. Once CD4+ T cells had been cultured, genomic DNA was extracted from them. MiXCR, applied by TCRdb to the PCR reads, yields one record per CDR3 protein. This sample has some 10,000 distinct CDR3 sequences; about 35% occur once, and the top ten carry roughly 8%.

Source material: CD4+ T cells from blood, cultured in vitro. The receptor was derived from a human donor in good health. The J gene is TRBJ2-6, the V gene TRBV6-1; TRBD1 aligns across 8 bases. In DNA form, the CDR3 reads TGTGCCAGCAGTGCAGGGGGCGCGGCGGAAGGGAGGACCAACGTCCTGACTTTC. Residues: CASSAGGAAEGRTNVLTF.